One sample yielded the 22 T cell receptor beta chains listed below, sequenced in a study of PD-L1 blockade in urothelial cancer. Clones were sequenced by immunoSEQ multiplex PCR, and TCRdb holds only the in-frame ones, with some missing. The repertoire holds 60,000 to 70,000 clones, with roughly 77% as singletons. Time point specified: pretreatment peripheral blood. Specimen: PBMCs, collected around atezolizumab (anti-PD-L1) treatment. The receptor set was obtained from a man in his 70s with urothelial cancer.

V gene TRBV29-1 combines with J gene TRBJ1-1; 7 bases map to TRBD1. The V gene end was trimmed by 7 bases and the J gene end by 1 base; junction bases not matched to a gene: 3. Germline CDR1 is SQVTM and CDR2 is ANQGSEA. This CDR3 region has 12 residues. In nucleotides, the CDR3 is TGCAGCGGGGGACAGACGAACACTGAAGCTTTCTTT. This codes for CSGGQTNTEAFF.

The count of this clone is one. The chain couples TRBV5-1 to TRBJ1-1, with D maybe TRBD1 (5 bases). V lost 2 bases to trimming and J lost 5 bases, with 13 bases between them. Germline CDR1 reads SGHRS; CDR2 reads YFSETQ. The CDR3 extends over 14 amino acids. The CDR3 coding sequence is TGCGCCAGCAGCTTACAGGTTGGTGAGACTGAAGCTTTCTTT. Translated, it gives CASSLQVGETEAFF. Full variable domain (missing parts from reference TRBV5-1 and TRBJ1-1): KAGVTQTPRYLIKTRGQQVTLSCSPISGHRSVSWYQQTPGQGLQFLFEYFSETQRNKGNFPGRFSGRQFSNSRSEMNVSTLELGDSALYLCASSLQVGETEAFFGQGTRLTVV.

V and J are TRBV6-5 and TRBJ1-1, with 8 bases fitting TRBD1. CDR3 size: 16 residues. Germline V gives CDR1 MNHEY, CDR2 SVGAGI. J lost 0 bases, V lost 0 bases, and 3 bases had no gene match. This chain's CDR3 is CASSYSQGAMNTEAFF. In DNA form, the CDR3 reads TGTGCCAGCAGTTACTCCCAGGGGGCGATGAACACTGAAGCTTTCTTT.

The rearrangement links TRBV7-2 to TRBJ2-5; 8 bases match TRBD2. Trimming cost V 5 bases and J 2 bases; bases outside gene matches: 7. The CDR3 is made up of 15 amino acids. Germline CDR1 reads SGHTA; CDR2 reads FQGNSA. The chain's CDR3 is CASSPVKREQETQYF. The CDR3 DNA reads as TGTGCCAGCAGCCCAGTTAAGCGGGAGCAAGAGACCCAGTACTTC.

The CDR3 protein is CASTSAGGPAGELFF. The CDR3, as DNA: TGTGCCAGCACCTCAGCGGGAGGGCCCGCCGGGGAGCTGTTTTTT. V gene TRBV6-1 combines with J gene TRBJ2-2; 10 bases are a match to TRBD2. The CDR3 loop spans 15 amino acids. Germline values: CDR1 MNHNS, CDR2 SASEGT. V shed 7 bases and J 6 bases; nucleotides not matched to a gene: 8.

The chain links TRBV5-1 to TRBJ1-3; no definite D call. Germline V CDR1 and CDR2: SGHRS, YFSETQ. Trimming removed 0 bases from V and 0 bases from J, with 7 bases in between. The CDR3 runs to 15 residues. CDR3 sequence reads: CASSLERGSGNTIYF. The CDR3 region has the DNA TGCGCCAGCAGCTTGGAACGGGGCTCTGGAAACACCATATATTTT.

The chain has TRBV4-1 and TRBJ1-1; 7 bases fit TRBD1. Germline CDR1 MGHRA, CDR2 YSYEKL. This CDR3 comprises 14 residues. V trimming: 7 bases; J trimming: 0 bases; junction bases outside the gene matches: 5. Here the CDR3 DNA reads TGCGCCAGCACCCAGGGACAGATGAACACTGAAGCTTTCTTT. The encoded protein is CASTQGQMNTEAFF.

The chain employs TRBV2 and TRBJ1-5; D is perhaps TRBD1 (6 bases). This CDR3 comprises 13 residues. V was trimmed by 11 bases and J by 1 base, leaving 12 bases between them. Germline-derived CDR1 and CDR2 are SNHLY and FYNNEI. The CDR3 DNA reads TGTGCCGGACAGAAGTCCAGCAATCAGCCCCAGCATTTT. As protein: CAGQKSSNQPQHF.

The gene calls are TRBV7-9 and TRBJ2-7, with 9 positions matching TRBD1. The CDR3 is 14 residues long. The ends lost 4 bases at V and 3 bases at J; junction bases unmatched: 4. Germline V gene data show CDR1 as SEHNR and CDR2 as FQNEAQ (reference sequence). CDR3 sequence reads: CASSSGTGIYEQYF. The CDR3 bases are TGTGCCAGCAGCTCCGGGACAGGGATCTACGAGCAGTACTTC.

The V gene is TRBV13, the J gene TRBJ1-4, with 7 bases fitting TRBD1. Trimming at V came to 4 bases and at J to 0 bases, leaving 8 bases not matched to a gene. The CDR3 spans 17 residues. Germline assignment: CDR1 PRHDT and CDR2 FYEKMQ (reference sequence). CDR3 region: CASSYRQGGATNEKLFF. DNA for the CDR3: TGTGCCAGCAGCTACCGACAGGGTGGTGCAACTAATGAAAAACTGTTTTTT.

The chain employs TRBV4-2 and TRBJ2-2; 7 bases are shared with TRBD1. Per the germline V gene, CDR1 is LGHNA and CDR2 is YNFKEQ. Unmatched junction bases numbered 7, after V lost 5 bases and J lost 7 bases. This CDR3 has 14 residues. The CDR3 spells CASSLEGTVGELFF. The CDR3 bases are TGTGCCAGCAGCTTGGAAGGGACAGTCGGGGAGCTGTTTTTT.

CDR3 region: CASSGQGATYGYTF. The CDR3 DNA follows: TGTGCCAGCAGTGGTCAGGGGGCGACTTATGGCTACACCTTC. The rearrangement links TRBV25-1 to TRBJ1-2; TRBD1 matches 8 bases. J lost 5 bases, V lost 4 bases, and 6 bases had no gene match. Per germline, CDR1 MGHDK and CDR2 SYGVNS. This CDR3 spans 14 amino acids.

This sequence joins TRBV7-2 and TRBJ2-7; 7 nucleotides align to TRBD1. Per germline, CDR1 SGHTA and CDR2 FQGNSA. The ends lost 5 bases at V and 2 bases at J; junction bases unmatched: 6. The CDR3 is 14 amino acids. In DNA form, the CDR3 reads TGTGCCAGCAGCCCGGACAGGACCACCTACGAGCAGTACTTC. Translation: CASSPDRTTYEQYF.

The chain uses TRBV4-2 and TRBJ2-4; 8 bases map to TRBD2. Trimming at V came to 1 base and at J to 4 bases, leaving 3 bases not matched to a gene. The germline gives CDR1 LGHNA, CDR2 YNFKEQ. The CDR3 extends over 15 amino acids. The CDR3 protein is CASSQGAGGKNIQYF. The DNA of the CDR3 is TGTGCCAGCAGCCAAGGGGCGGGGGGAAAAAACATTCAGTACTTC.

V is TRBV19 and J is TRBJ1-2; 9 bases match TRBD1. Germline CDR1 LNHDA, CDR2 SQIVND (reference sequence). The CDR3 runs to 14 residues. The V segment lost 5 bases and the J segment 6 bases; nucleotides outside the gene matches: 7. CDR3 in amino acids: CASSRQGERHGYTF. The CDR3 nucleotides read TGTGCCAGTAGTCGACAGGGGGAGCGGCATGGCTACACCTTC.

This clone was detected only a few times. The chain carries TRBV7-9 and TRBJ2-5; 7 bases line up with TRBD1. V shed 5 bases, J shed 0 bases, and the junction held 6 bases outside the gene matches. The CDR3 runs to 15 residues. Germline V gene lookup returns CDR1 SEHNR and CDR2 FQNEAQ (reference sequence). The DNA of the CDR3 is TGTGCCAGCAGCCTAGGGGGCCAGTACCAAGAGACCCAGTACTTC. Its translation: CASSLGGQYQETQYF.

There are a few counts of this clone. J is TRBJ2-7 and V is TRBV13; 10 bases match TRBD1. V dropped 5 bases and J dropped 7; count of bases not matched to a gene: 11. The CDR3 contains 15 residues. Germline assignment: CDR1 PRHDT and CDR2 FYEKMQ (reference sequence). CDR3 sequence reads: CASSGLPTGGGEQYF. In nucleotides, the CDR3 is TGTGCCAGCAGCGGCCTCCCGACAGGGGGCGGTGAGCAGTACTTC.

The CDR3 region has the DNA TGTGCCAGCGGACGGGACAGCAACACCGGGGAGCTGTTTTTT. Its protein is CASGRDSNTGELFF. The chain carries TRBV7-2 and TRBJ2-2; 7 bases line up with TRBD1. In germline, CDR1 is SGHTA, CDR2 FQGNSA. The CDR3 covers 14 residues. V was clipped by 8 bases and J by 2 bases; unmatched bases: 5.

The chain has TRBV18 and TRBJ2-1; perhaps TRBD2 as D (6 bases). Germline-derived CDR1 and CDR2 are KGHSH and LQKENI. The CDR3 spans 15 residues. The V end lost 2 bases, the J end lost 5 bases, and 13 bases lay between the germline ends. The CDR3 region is CASSPVSGRDNEQFF. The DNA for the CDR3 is TGTGCCAGCTCACCAGTTAGCGGTCGGGACAATGAGCAGTTCTTC.

The DNA of the CDR3 is TGTGCCAGCAGTGAAGCTGAGGACAGACCGGTCGAGCAGTACTTC. Translation: CASSEAEDRPVEQYF. The V call is TRBV6-1, the J call TRBJ2-7, with a possible D match to TRBD1 (6 bases). V lost 0 bases and J 6 bases, leaving 15 bases between the germline ends. Germline V gene lookup returns CDR1 MNHNS and CDR2 SASEGT. The CDR3 totals 15 residues.

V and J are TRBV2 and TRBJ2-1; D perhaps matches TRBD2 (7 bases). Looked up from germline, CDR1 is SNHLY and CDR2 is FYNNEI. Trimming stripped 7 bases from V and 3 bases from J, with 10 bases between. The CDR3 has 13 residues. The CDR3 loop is CASKGGVYNEQFF. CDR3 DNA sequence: TGTGCCAGCAAAGGGGGGGTCTACAATGAGCAGTTCTTC.

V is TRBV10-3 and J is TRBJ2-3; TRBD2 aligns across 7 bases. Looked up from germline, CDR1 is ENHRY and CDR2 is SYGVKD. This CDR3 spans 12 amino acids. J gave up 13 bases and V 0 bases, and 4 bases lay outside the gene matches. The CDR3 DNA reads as TGTGCCATCAGTGAGTCGGGGGGGACGGAGTATTTT. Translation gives CAISESGGTEYF.